This T cell receptor beta chain originates from a study of blood T cell repertoires in COVID-19. Study overall: The United States, Italy and Spain provided the acute and convalescent COVID-19 samples.

With 4 bases removed from V and 2 bases from J, the gap between germline ends came to 9 bases. CDR1 and CDR2 from the germline V gene are SGHRS and YFSETQ. The CDR3 spans 13 residues. In the original analysis: Estimation of nucleated cell counts relied on the amplification of reference gene primers. The repertoire was sequenced with immunoSEQ multiplex PCR; TCRdb's copy has only in-frame clones and lacks some. V and J calls and clone size come straight from that table; D and trimming were deduced from the DNA. The table includes around 30,000 clones, nearly 90% detected once. J is TRBJ1-2 and V is TRBV5-1; no reliable D call. Specimen: peripheral blood. The TCR comes from a man in his 60s with active COVID-19. The CDR3 DNA reads TGCGCCAGCAGCATAGACACGAACTATGGCTACACCTTC. It encodes CASSIDTNYGYTF.